This is a list of T cell receptor beta chains from one sample in a study of control samples from healthy donors and cancer patients. The protocol was immunoSEQ multiplex PCR, while the TCRdb copy is restricted to in-frame clones and leaves out a portion. The sample has 120,000 or so clones, under 95% seen once. Sequencing was done on a sample of blood. Receptors were obtained from a man aged 18 to 29 in good health. The CDR3 runs from the conserved cysteine through the conserved F or W. The order of the fields is clone size, J gene, V gene, D gene, CDR3 protein, CDR3 DNA. The D gene is left open where the match is weak. Size is omitted from some rows. Given values are once, few, many or a class for expanded clones.

. | TRBJ2-3 | TRBV6-5 | . | CASSYFGGDTQYF | TGTGCCAGCAGTTACTTCGGAGGAGATACGCAGTATTTT
. | TRBJ2-5 | TRBV5-1 | TRBD2 | CASRLTSGQETQYF | TGCGCCAGCCGATTGACTAGCGGGCAAGAGACCCAGTACTTC
. | TRBJ2-5 | TRBV20-1 | TRBD2 | CSASIASGGGSGTQYF | TGCAGTGCTAGTATCGCTAGCGGGGGGGGGTCCGGGACCCAGTACTTC
once | TRBJ1-1 | TRBV10-3 | TRBD1 | CAISLNRGRSPMNTEAFF | TGTGCCATCAGCTTAAACAGGGGGCGATCCCCAATGAACACTGAAGCTTTCTTT
. | TRBJ2-7 | TRBV6-1 | . | CASSEAGGVSGEQYF | TGTGCCAGCAGTGAAGCCGGGGGAGTTTCAGGAGAGCAGTACTTC
. | TRBJ2-3 | TRBV3-1/TRBV3-2 | . | CASSPRGDTQYF | TGTGCCAGCAGCCCCCGGGGTGATACGCAGTATTTT
. | TRBJ2-2 | TRBV24-1 | TRBD1 | CATSDSGQLTGELFF | TGTGCCACCAGTGATTCGGGACAGCTCACCGGGGAGCTGTTTTTT
. | TRBJ1-5 | TRBV7-8 | . | CASSLDGTRSNQPQHF | TGTGCCAGCAGCTTAGATGGGACAAGAAGCAATCAGCCCCAGCATTTT
. | TRBJ2-3 | TRBV5-1 | . | CASSFRATTDTQYF | TGCGCCAGCAGCTTTAGGGCTACCACAGATACGCAGTATTTT
. | TRBJ1-5 | TRBV12-5 | TRBD1 | CASGLVLGQDNQPQHF | TGTGCTAGTGGTTTGGTACTTGGACAGGACAATCAGCCCCAGCATTTT
once | TRBJ2-5 | TRBV4-1 | . | CASRLRLGYQETQYF | TGCGCCAGCCGACTCCGGCTAGGGTACCAAGAGACCCAGTACTTC
. | TRBJ1-4 | TRBV30 | . | CAWSEMDSTNEKLFF | TGTGCCTGGAGCGAAATGGATTCCACTAATGAAAAACTGTTTTTT
once | TRBJ1-6 | TRBV2 | . | CASREDSSYNSPLHF | TGTGCCAGCAGAGAAGACAGCTCCTATAATTCACCCCTCCACTTT
once | TRBJ2-5 | TRBV5-5 | . | CASSLSERETQYF | TGTGCCAGCAGCTTGTCGGAAAGAGAGACCCAGTACTTC
. | TRBJ2-1 | TRBV2 | . | CASSVRSSSYNEQFF | TGTGCCAGCAGTGTCAGGTCGAGCTCCTACAATGAGCAGTTCTTC
. | TRBJ2-3 | TRBV3-1/TRBV3-2 | TRBD2 | CASSPSGQTDTQYF | TGTGCCAGCAGCCCTAGCGGTCAAACGGATACGCAGTATTTT
few | TRBJ1-6 | TRBV7-9 | TRBD1 | CASSLSRQGAHSPLHF | TGTGCCAGCAGCCTTAGTCGACAGGGGGCGCATTCACCCCTCCACTTT
. | TRBJ1-2 | TRBV5-1 | . | CASSYDTEGYGYTF | TGCGCCAGCAGCTACGACACGGAAGGTTATGGCTACACCTTC
. | TRBJ2-3 | TRBV5-1 | . | CASSFSTSPDTQYF | TGCGCCAGCAGCTTTAGTACTAGTCCAGATACGCAGTATTTT
. | TRBJ1-2 | TRBV4-1 | TRBD1 | CASSQLFRDSRLYGYTF | TGCGCCAGCAGCCAACTATTCCGGGACAGTCGACTCTATGGCTACACCTTC
. | TRBJ1-4 | TRBV3-1/TRBV3-2 | . | CASSPGRFNEKLFF | TGTGCCAGCAGCCCGGGACGGTTTAATGAAAAACTGTTTTTT
once | TRBJ2-5 | TRBV24-1 | . | CATSVTGETQYF | TGTGCCACCAGTGTAACAGGGGAGACCCAGTACTTC
. | TRBJ2-1 | TRBV7-6 | TRBD2 | CASSLISSGGLHNEQFF | TGTGCCAGCAGCTTGATATCTAGCGGGGGGCTCCACAATGAGCAGTTCTTC
. | TRBJ2-1 | TRBV7-6 | . | CASSLVAAEQFF | TGTGCCAGCAGCTTAGTGGCGGCGGAGCAGTTCTTC
. | TRBJ2-2 | TRBV9 | . | CASSVQDRWVSGELFF | TGTGCCAGCAGCGTCCAGGACCGATGGGTGTCCGGGGAGCTGTTTTTT
. | TRBJ1-5 | TRBV7-6 | . | CASSLGGKGNQPQHF | TGTGCCAGCAGCTTAGGCGGAAAAGGCAATCAGCCCCAGCATTTT
. | TRBJ1-6 | TRBV4-1 | . | CASRKHGGGSPLHF | TGCGCCAGCAGAAAGCACGGGGGGGGTTCACCCCTCCACTTT
. | TRBJ1-2 | TRBV5-6 | TRBD1 | CASSLPGQGNYGYTF | TGTGCCAGCAGCCTTCCGGGACAGGGGAACTATGGCTACACCTTC
. | TRBJ2-3 | TRBV6-1 | TRBD1 | CASSEIRTGERDTQYF | TGTGCCAGCAGTGAAATTAGGACAGGGGAGAGGGATACGCAGTATTTT
. | TRBJ1-6 | TRBV6-2/TRBV6-3 | . | CASSSGLHAPNSPLHF | TGTGCCAGCAGTTCCGGGCTTCACGCCCCAAATTCACCCCTCCACTTT
once | TRBJ2-5 | TRBV25-1 | . | CASSEGGGFETQYF | TGTGCCAGCAGTGAGGGGGGGGGCTTTGAGACCCAGTACTTC
. | TRBJ2-1 | TRBV7-6 | . | CASISTGGSSNEQFF | TGTGCCAGCATTTCTACGGGCGGCTCCTCGAATGAGCAGTTCTTC
. | TRBJ2-1 | TRBV9 | TRBD1 | CASSTRDRVAEEQFF | TGTGCCAGCAGCACCCGGGACAGGGTAGCAGAGGAGCAGTTCTTC
. | TRBJ1-6 | TRBV4-2 | . | CASSQGVDSPLHF | TGTGCCAGCAGCCAAGGGGTCGATTCACCCCTCCACTTT
. | TRBJ2-2 | TRBV4-1 | TRBD2 | CASSRTSGGAGTGELFF | TGCGCCAGCAGCCGGACTAGCGGGGGGGCCGGTACCGGGGAGCTGTTTTTT
. | TRBJ1-6 | TRBV30 | . | CAWSVSGFYNSPLHF | TGTGCCTGGAGTGTATCCGGGTTCTATAATTCACCCCTCCACTTT
. | TRBJ2-2 | TRBV15 | TRBD1 | CATSRVMEGQGHTGELFF | TGTGCCACCAGCAGAGTCATGGAGGGACAGGGGCACACCGGGGAGCTGTTTTTT
. | TRBJ2-3 | TRBV4-2 | . | CASSQGLFTDTQYF | TGTGCCAGCAGCCAAGGACTCTTCACAGATACGCAGTATTTT
. | TRBJ1-2 | TRBV19 | TRBD1 | CASTPQQGNYGYTF | TGTGCCAGTACCCCGCAACAGGGGAACTATGGCTACACCTTC
. | TRBJ2-1 | TRBV4-2 | TRBD2 | CASSQDASGGSAEQFF | TGTGCCAGCAGCCAAGATGCTAGCGGGGGGTCAGCTGAGCAGTTCTTC
. | TRBJ1-1 | TRBV3-1/TRBV3-2 | . | CASSQEPAGEAFF | TGTGCCAGCAGCCAAGAGCCCGCAGGTGAAGCTTTCTTT
. | TRBJ2-7 | TRBV4-1 | TRBD1 | CASSQGQGPAYEQYF | TGCGCCAGCAGCCAAGGACAGGGGCCTGCCTACGAGCAGTACTTC
. | TRBJ2-3 | TRBV7-9 | . | CASSGTGTDTQYF | TGTGCCAGCAGCGGCACAGGGACAGATACGCAGTATTTT
. | TRBJ1-2 | TRBV10-2 | . | CANHGYTF | TGCGCCAACCATGGCTACACCTTC
. | TRBJ2-1 | TRBV6-5 | . | CASSYGSSYNEQFF | TGTGCCAGCAGTTACGGAAGCTCCTACAATGAGCAGTTCTTC
. | TRBJ1-2 | TRBV6-5 | . | CASSNGVSASYGYTF | TGTGCCAGCAGTAACGGGGTATCCGCTTCTTATGGCTACACCTTC
. | TRBJ2-7 | TRBV6-5 | TRBD1 | CASRGTGAYEQYF | TGTGCCAGCAGGGGGACAGGGGCCTACGAGCAGTACTTC
. | TRBJ2-1 | TRBV29-1 | TRBD2 | CSVDQGTSGGNEQFF | TGCAGCGTTGACCAGGGCACTAGCGGGGGCAATGAGCAGTTCTTC
. | TRBJ1-1 | TRBV20-1 | . | CSASLSNTEAFF | TGCAGTGCTAGTCTGTCAAACACTGAAGCTTTCTTT
. | TRBJ1-2 | TRBV9 | . | CASSEGHREDYGYTF | TGTGCCAGCAGCGAGGGTCACAGGGAAGACTATGGCTACACCTTC
. | TRBJ2-2 | TRBV6-5 | . | CASSNRRVPGELFF | TGTGCCAGCAGTAACCGCCGAGTCCCCGGGGAGCTGTTTTTT
. | TRBJ1-3 | TRBV9 | . | CASSVAGQFSGNTIYF | TGTGCCAGCAGCGTAGCAGGGCAATTCTCTGGAAACACCATATATTTT
once | TRBJ2-3 | TRBV3-1/TRBV3-2 | TRBD2 | CASSQGGSGGWSDTQYF | TGTGCCAGCAGCCAAGGGGGATCGGGGGGGTGGTCAGATACGCAGTATTTT
. | TRBJ2-1 | TRBV18 | TRBD2 | CASSPRLAGMTYNEQFF | TGTGCCAGCTCACCCAGACTAGCGGGGATGACCTACAATGAGCAGTTCTTC